The 23 T cell receptor beta chains presented below share a single source sample, sequenced in a study of blood T cell repertoires in COVID-19 (dated by TCRdb to about 2020). The library was built by means of the immunoSEQ multiplex PCR assay. The clones in this table, taken by TCRdb from immuneACCESS, are in-frame only. Not every clone is retained; where verified, under half of the shortfall comes from an unresolved V gene, and the cause of the rest is unknown. This sample comprises 100,000 to 150,000 clones, about 85% of them detected only once. The ten largest account for just over 6.5% of the sample. Sequencing was performed on peripheral blood. Every receptor here comes from a man older than 75 with active or convalescent COVID-19.

This clone was detected only a few times. The J gene is TRBJ2-1, the V gene TRBV6-5; 7 nucleotides line up with TRBD1. Per germline, CDR1 MNHEY and CDR2 SVGAGI. V was pared by 2 bases and J by 4 bases, with 8 bases of the junction left unmatched. CDR3 size: 16 residues. The CDR3 protein is CASSYTPDRRYNEQFF. The CDR3 region has the DNA TGTGCCAGCAGTTACACCCCGGACAGGAGATACAATGAGCAGTTCTTC.

Of note for this clone: The limits of the CDR3 on the DNA are not certain, so only TCRdb's listed CDR3 is given. The chain is built from TRBV2 and TRBJ1-2; TRBD1 was called by the table and not checked on the DNA. The CDR3 is 13 residues long, counting both termini. Germline V lookup: CDR1 SNHLY, CDR2 FYNNEI. The CDR3 is CASSVGQGAIHTF.

This rearrangement joins TRBV30 to TRBJ2-3; the match to TRBD2 covers 13 bases. The length of the CDR3 is 14 residues. CDR1 is GTSNPN and CDR2 is SVGIG in the germline V gene (reference sequence). V shed 3 bases and J 8 bases; nucleotides not matched to a gene: 5. This CDR3 reads CAWRGLAGRGTQYF. Written as DNA, the CDR3 is TGTGCCTGGAGGGGACTAGCGGGAAGGGGTACGCAGTATTTT. Drawing the rest from reference TRBV30 and TRBJ2-3, the complete variable domain is SQTIHQWPATLVQPVGSPLSLECTVEGTSNPNLYWYRQAAGRGLQLLFYSVGIGQISSEVPQNLSASRPQDRQFILSSKKLLLSDSGFYLCAWRGLAGRGTQYFGPGTRLTVL.

This chain links TRBV7-2 with TRBJ2-7, with D possibly matching TRBD2 (6 bases). Deletions cut 1 base from V and 6 bases from J, with 13 bases between. Germline V gene sequence: CDR1 SGHTA, CDR2 FQGNSA. The CDR3 sequence is 14 residues long. The DNA of the CDR3 is TGTGCCAGCAGCTTAGAGGTGGTGGGGGGCGAGCAGTACTTC. Protein: CASSLEVVGGEQYF.

This chain links TRBV7-9 with TRBJ2-5; TRBD1 matches at 7 bases. Germline CDR1 reads SEHNR; CDR2 reads FQNEAQ (reference sequence). V shed 5 bases and J 5 bases; nucleotides not matched to a gene: 11. The CDR3 has 15 amino acids. CDR3: CASSSQGRGLETQYF. The DNA for the CDR3 is TGTGCCAGCAGCAGCCAAGGTAGGGGGCTCGAGACCCAGTACTTC. Based on the CDR3 plus reference TRBV7-9 and TRBJ2-5, the full variable domain is DTGVSQNPRHKITKRGQNVTFRCDPISEHNRLYWYRQTLGQGPEFLTYFQNEAQLEKSRLLSDRFSAERPKGSFSTLEIQRTEQGDSAMYLCASSSQGRGLETQYFGPGTRLLVL.

This clone was observed once. The chain recombines TRBV9 with TRBJ1-2, with 8 bases fitting TRBD1. J gave up 0 bases and V 4 bases, and 8 bases lay outside the gene matches. CDR1 and CDR2 (germline): SGDLS, YYNGEE. The CDR3 contains 16 residues. CDR3 amino acids: CASSSTDRVANYGYTF. The CDR3 coding sequence is TGTGCCAGCAGCTCAACGGACAGGGTTGCTAACTATGGCTACACCTTC.

This clone has a single count. The genes are TRBV19 and TRBJ1-4; weak D call: TRBD1 (5 bases). Germline lookup yields CDR1 LNHDA and CDR2 SQIVND (reference sequence). The V end was cut by 9 bases, the J end by 8 bases, with 13 bases between. The CDR3 consists of 12 residues. The CDR3 DNA is TGTGCCAGCGCGGGACTAGGGGAAAAACTGTTTTTT. Translating it yields CASAGLGEKLFF.

The genes are TRBV11-3 and TRBJ1-1, with 8 bases lining up with TRBD1. The CDR3 extends over 13 amino acids. CDR1 SGHNT and CDR2 YENEEA come from the germline V gene. After removal of 6 bases from V and 1 base from J, the junction contained 1 base not matched to a gene. CDR3 nucleotide sequence: TGTGCCAGCAGACAGGGGGAGAACACTGAAGCTTTCTTT. It translates to CASRQGENTEAFF. Complete variable domain (other parts from reference TRBV11-3 and TRBJ1-1): EAGVVQSPRYKIIEKKQPVAFWCNPISGHNTLYWYLQNLGQGPELLIRYENEEAVDDSQLPKDRFSAERLKGVDSTLKIQPAELGDSAVYLCASRQGENTEAFFGQGTRLTVV.

The J gene is TRBJ2-5, the V gene TRBV6-5; D perhaps matches TRBD2 (6 bases). V was cut by 3 bases and J by 4 bases, with 6 bases left in between. This CDR3 contains 12 residues. Germline assignment: CDR1 MNHEY and CDR2 SVGAGI. DNA of the CDR3: TGTGCCAGCAGTTATAGCGGAGAGACCCAGTACTTC. Translated: CASSYSGETQYF.

The CDR3 nucleotides read TGTGCCAGCAGTTTCCGTCAGGGGGCTGGCTACACCTTC. Translated: CASSFRQGAGYTF. V gene TRBV27 combines with J gene TRBJ1-2, with 8 bases fitting TRBD1. Trimming took 3 bases from V and 7 from J; bases not matched to a gene: 4. Germline values: CDR1 MNHEY, CDR2 SMNVEV (reference sequence). The CDR3 runs to 13 residues.

The CDR3 here is CASSQDLASGYEQYF. The CDR3 coding sequence is TGCGCCAGCAGCCAAGATCTCGCTAGCGGCTACGAGCAGTACTTC. The chain carries TRBV4-3 and TRBJ2-7, with 7 bases that match TRBD2. This CDR3 has 15 residues. Losses at the gene ends were 0 bases for V and 3 bases for J; bases not matched to a gene: 5. Germline lookup yields CDR1 LGHNA and CDR2 YSLEER.

The count of this clone is one. The V gene is TRBV6-1, the J gene TRBJ1-6; the match to TRBD1 covers 8 bases. V trimming: 0 bases; J trimming: 9 bases; junction bases outside the gene matches: 10. This CDR3 spans 17 amino acids. The germline CDR1 and CDR2 sequences are MNHNS and SASEGT. In nucleotides, the CDR3 is TGTGCCAGCAGTGAAGCCCGCAGGGGGCCAGTGGGTTCACCCCTCCACTTT. It encodes CASSEARRGPVGSPLHF.

The rearrangement joins TRBV25-1 to TRBJ1-1; D unresolved. This CDR3 is built from 15 residues. V was pared by 1 base and J by 6 bases, with 15 bases between. CDR1 and CDR2 (germline): MGHDK, SYGVNS. CDR3: CASSESPRSASEAFF. CDR3 sequence (DNA): TGTGCCAGCAGTGAATCCCCTAGGTCCGCTTCTGAAGCTTTCTTT.

The chain couples TRBV7-9 to TRBJ2-1, with TRBD2 identical over 9 bases. J was trimmed by 1 base and V by 5 bases; bases with no gene match: 12. Germline V gives CDR1 SEHNR, CDR2 FQNEAQ (reference sequence). The length of the CDR3 is 18 residues. The CDR3, as DNA: TGTGCCAGCAGCCCCGGACTAGCGAGTATGATTTCCTACAATGAGCAGTTCTTC. It is translated as CASSPGLASMISYNEQFF. The variable domain in full, with the rest retrieved from reference TRBV7-9 and TRBJ2-1, is DTGVSQNPRHKITKRGQNVTFRCDPISEHNRLYWYRQTLGQGPEFLTYFQNEAQLEKSRLLSDRFSAERPKGSFSTLEIQRTEQGDSAMYLCASSPGLASMISYNEQFFGPGTRLTVL.

The chain carries TRBV4-1 and TRBJ1-2; D unresolved. The CDR3 contains 14 residues. Germline CDR1 and CDR2: MGHRA and YSYEKL. V was shortened by 10 bases and J by 4 bases, with 19 bases between the two germline ends. For the CDR3, the DNA is TGCGCCACCACCTCGGGCAGCCGGGGCTATGGCTACACCTTC. It yields the protein CATTSGSRGYGYTF.

This chain connects TRBV2 to TRBJ2-2, with 7 nucleotides matching TRBD1. Germline loops: CDR1 SNHLY, CDR2 FYNNEI. The CDR3 extends over 14 amino acids. V lost 6 bases and J lost 4; bases outside the gene matches: 5. The CDR3 loop reads CASRTGIGTGELFF. The DNA of the CDR3 is TGTGCCAGCAGGACAGGGATCGGCACCGGGGAGCTGTTTTTT. The variable domain in full, completed from reference TRBV2 and TRBJ2-2, reads EPEVTQTPSHQVTQMGQEVILRCVPISNHLYFYWYRQILGQKVEFLVSFYNNEISEKSEIFDDQFSVERPDGSNFTLKIRSTKLEDSAMYFCASRTGIGTGELFFGEGSRLTVL.

The V call is TRBV18, the J call TRBJ1-6, with D uncertain. Per germline, CDR1 KGHSH and CDR2 LQKENI. The V end lost 3 bases, the J end lost 14 bases, and 17 bases lay between the germline ends. The length of the CDR3 is 14 residues. CDR3 sequence: CASSPGREVGTLHF. CDR3 sequence (DNA): TGTGCCAGCTCACCTGGACGGGAGGTGGGCACCCTCCACTTT.

In nucleotides, the CDR3 is TGTGCCAGCAGCCAAGATTTCGGGACCGGGGAGCTGTTTTTT. This sequence encodes CASSQDFGTGELFF. The chain links TRBV4-2 to TRBJ2-2; no clear D. The CDR3 totals 14 residues. The V end was cut by 0 bases, the J end by 5 bases, with 7 bases between. Germline CDR1 LGHNA, CDR2 YNFKEQ.

J is TRBJ1-4 and V is TRBV28; weak D call: TRBD1 (6 bases). V was trimmed by 2 bases and J by 7 bases, leaving 17 bases between them. This CDR3 contains 16 residues. Germline lookup yields CDR1 MDHEN and CDR2 SYDVKM. Here the CDR3 DNA reads TGTGCCAGCAGTTTAATTTTGGCACAGGGCAGTGAAAAACTGTTTTTT. Protein: CASSLILAQGSEKLFF. The variable domain in full, completed from reference TRBV28 and TRBJ1-4, reads DVKVTQSSRYLVKRTGEKVFLECVQDMDHENMFWYRQDPGLGLRLIYFSYDVKMKEKGDIPEGYSVSREKKERFSLILESASTNQTSMYLCASSLILAQGSEKLFFGSGTQLSVL.

The genes are TRBV24-1 and TRBJ2-3; 9 positions match TRBD1. Germline V gene lookup returns CDR1 KGHDR and CDR2 SFDVKD. V shed 4 bases and J 2 bases; nucleotides not matched to a gene: 6. The CDR3 totals 16 residues. CDR3 sequence: CATSDLGQGDTDTQYF. CDR3 coding DNA: TGTGCCACCAGTGACCTGGGACAGGGAGACACAGATACGCAGTATTTT.

V usage is TRBV28 and J usage is TRBJ2-5; D is possibly TRBD1 (7 bases). V was shortened by 8 bases and J by 7 bases, with 14 bases between the two germline ends. Germline assignment: CDR1 MDHEN and CDR2 SYDVKM. The CDR3 is 12 residues long. CDR3: CASRQGSGTQYF. CDR3 DNA: TGTGCCAGCCGACAGGGTAGCGGGACCCAGTACTTC.

The chain carries TRBV5-5 and TRBJ1-1; D not certain. The CDR3 is 14 residues long. CDR1 is SGHKS, CDR2 YYEKEE, per germline (reference sequence). V lost 1 base and J 1 base, leaving 8 bases between the germline ends. In nucleotides, the CDR3 is TGTGCCAGCAGCTTGTACCTCAGGAACACTGAAGCTTTCTTT. This codes for CASSLYLRNTEAFF.

This clone was detected only once. The gene calls are TRBV18 and TRBJ2-5; 12 bases are a match to TRBD2. CDR1 and CDR2 (germline): KGHSH, LQKENI. The CDR3 contains 15 residues. The V and J ends lost 5 bases and 5 bases, in that order; junction bases with no gene match: 6. CDR3 residues: CASSYLLAGGETQYF. The CDR3 DNA reads TGTGCCAGCTCATACCTACTAGCGGGAGGCGAGACCCAGTACTTC.